This passage covers 8 T cell receptor beta chains from one sample sequenced in a study of cytomegalovirus exposure and HLA in healthy donors. This PCR relied on a set of 60 Vbeta primers and 13 Jbeta primers. Data came from immunoSEQ multiplex PCR; TCRdb stores just in-frame clones and leaves some out. The sample carries over 200,000 clones, roughly 87% recorded once. The specimen was PBMCs. These TCRs come from a middle-aged man in good health and CMV-seropositive.

The chain uses TRBV6-5 and TRBJ1-1, with D possibly TRBD1 on 6 matching bases. Germline loops: CDR1 MNHEY, CDR2 SVGAGI. The CDR3 totals 12 residues. V gave up 5 bases and J gave up 5 bases, with 9 bases separating them. The CDR3 DNA is TGTGCCAGCAGTGCAGGGGCAACTGAAGCTTTCTTT. It encodes CASSAGATEAFF.

This chain uses TRBV10-1 with TRBJ2-5, with no clear D. V shed 3 bases and J shed 5 bases, with 16 bases lying between them. Looked up from germline, CDR1 is WNHNN and CDR2 is SYGVQD (reference sequence). The CDR3 runs to 15 residues. This CDR3 reads CASSESAALLETQYF. CDR3 DNA: TGCGCCAGCAGTGAATCCGCGGCCCTACTGGAGACCCAGTACTTC.

The chain is built from TRBV27 and TRBJ2-7; D possibly corresponds to TRBD2 (6 bases). The CDR3 covers 12 residues. Germline V gene lookup returns CDR1 MNHEY and CDR2 SMNVEV (reference sequence). Trimming cost V 5 bases and J 3 bases, with 8 bases left between them. The CDR3 bases are TGTGCCAGCAGTCTTAGCGGCTACGAGCAGTACTTC. It codes for CASSLSGYEQYF.

V gene TRBV6-1 combines with J gene TRBJ2-1; D unclear. Germline V lookup: CDR1 MNHNS, CDR2 SASEGT. Deletions cut 7 bases from V and 7 bases from J, with 11 bases between. The CDR3 has 12 residues. The CDR3 coding sequence is TGTGCCAGCACTCCCCAAGAGAATGAGCAGTTCTTC. Translating gives CASTPQENEQFF.

This sequence joins TRBV10-1 and TRBJ1-1, with D possibly TRBD1 on 6 matching bases. This CDR3 contains 14 residues. Per the germline V gene, CDR1 is WNHNN and CDR2 is SYGVQD (reference sequence). Trimming took off 0 bases at V and 4 bases at J, with 9 bases between the two ends. CDR3 protein: CASSESRTVTEAFF. In nucleotides, the CDR3 is TGCGCCAGCAGTGAGTCGAGGACAGTCACTGAAGCTTTCTTT.

The gene calls are TRBV2 and TRBJ2-6, with 11 bases matching TRBD1. V shed 10 bases, J shed 2 bases, and the junction held 10 bases outside the gene matches. The CDR3 sequence is 17 residues long. Germline assignment: CDR1 SNHLY and CDR2 FYNNEI. This CDR3 is CATSPRTGGTGANVLTF. In DNA form, the CDR3 reads TGTGCCACCTCCCCCCGGACAGGGGGCACTGGGGCCAACGTCCTGACTTTC.

The chain links TRBV6-1 to TRBJ2-3; 10 nucleotides align to TRBD2. With V trimmed by 6 bases and J by 5 bases, 5 bases remained unmatched. The CDR3 is 14 amino acids. CDR1 and CDR2 from the germline V gene are MNHNS and SASEGT. CDR3 DNA sequence: TGTGCCAGCAGGGACCTAGCGGGAGAAGATACGCAGTATTTT. This codes for CASRDLAGEDTQYF.

The chain is built from TRBV14 and TRBJ2-3, with a possible D match to TRBD2 (5 bases). Trimming removed 0 bases from V and 9 bases from J, with 10 bases in between. The CDR3 sequence is 13 residues long. Germline assignment: CDR1 SGHDN and CDR2 FVKESK. DNA for the CDR3: TGTGCCAGCAGCCAAGATTACGGGAAAACGCAGTATTTT. This codes for CASSQDYGKTQYF.